This passage covers 24 T cell receptor beta chains from one sample sequenced in a study of cytomegalovirus exposure and HLA in healthy donors. The PCR made use of 60 Vbeta and 13 Jbeta primers. Measured with immunoSEQ multiplex PCR; TCRdb has only the in-frame clones, and not every one. The table lists about 140,000 clones, around 90% of them singletons. Input material: PBMCs. All receptors derive from a woman aged 40 to 55 in good health and CMV-seronegative.

This rearrangement joins TRBV5-4 to TRBJ2-1; D uncertain. Germline V gives CDR1 SGHNT, CDR2 YYREEE (reference sequence). The germline V and J ends were trimmed by 2 bases and 6 bases, with 15 bases remaining between them. This CDR3 is 15 amino acids long. CDR3 region: CASSFALGRLNEQFF. Here the CDR3 DNA reads TGTGCCAGCAGCTTCGCGCTTGGTAGACTCAATGAGCAGTTCTTC.

The chain carries TRBV2 and TRBJ1-5; 9 bases agree with TRBD1. Germline assignment: CDR1 SNHLY and CDR2 FYNNEI. This CDR3 contains 14 residues. With 7 bases clipped from V and 6 bases from J, the junction kept 7 bases outside the gene matches. The CDR3 here is CASNPGQGGQPQHF. The CDR3 DNA is TGTGCCAGCAACCCGGGACAGGGTGGTCAGCCCCAGCATTTT.

The chain joins TRBV27 to TRBJ1-1; D not resolved. This CDR3 region has 13 residues. Germline V gene data show CDR1 as MNHEY and CDR2 as SMNVEV (reference sequence). The ends were cut back, 5 bases at V and 3 bases at J, with 10 bases in the middle. CDR3 in DNA: TGTGCCAGCAGTCACCCGGGTCACACTGAAGCTTTCTTT. Translated, it gives CASSHPGHTEAFF.

The chain is built from TRBV7-9 and TRBJ2-3, with D maybe TRBD2 (6 bases). The ends were cut back, 1 base at V and 2 bases at J, with 10 bases in the middle. Germline loops: CDR1 SEHNR, CDR2 FQNEAQ (reference sequence). CDR3 length: 15 residues. The CDR3 loop reads CASSLGLAATDTQYF. Here the CDR3 DNA reads TGTGCCAGCAGCTTAGGATTAGCGGCCACAGATACGCAGTATTTT.

The chain joins TRBV28 to TRBJ1-1; no definite D call. The CDR3 covers 12 residues. V lost 6 bases, J lost 3 bases, and 8 bases lay in between. Germline CDR1 and CDR2: MDHEN and SYDVKM. The CDR3 loop reads CASSTQDTEAFF. The DNA of the CDR3 is TGTGCCAGCAGCACCCAGGACACTGAAGCTTTCTTT. Filled out from reference TRBV28 and TRBJ1-1, the complete variable domain reads DVKVTQSSRYLVKRTGEKVFLECVQDMDHENMFWYRQDPGLGLRLIYFSYDVKMKEKGDIPEGYSVSREKKERFSLILESASTNQTSMYLCASSTQDTEAFFGQGTRLTVV.

V usage is TRBV5-1 and J usage is TRBJ2-1; 11 nucleotides match TRBD2. Germline lookup yields CDR1 SGHRS and CDR2 YFSETQ. V shed 5 bases and J 2 bases; nucleotides not matched to a gene: 6. The CDR3 totals 16 residues. The CDR3 here is CASSLAGGQTYNEQFF. As DNA, the CDR3 is TGCGCCAGCAGTCTAGCGGGAGGACAAACCTACAATGAGCAGTTCTTC.

This chain joins TRBV10-2 and TRBJ2-1; no clear D gene. The CDR3 runs to 13 residues. The germline V gene encodes CDR1 WSHSY and CDR2 SAAADI. V was cut by 6 bases and J by 5 bases, with 11 bases left in between. CDR3 coding DNA: TGCGCCAGCAGAGCGAGACTCAACAATGAGCAGTTCTTC. This gives the protein CASRARLNNEQFF.

The V gene is TRBV19, the J gene TRBJ2-7, with TRBD1 matching 7 bases. The CDR3 sequence is 15 residues long. J was trimmed by 5 bases and V by 4 bases; bases with no gene match: 11. Germline CDR1 LNHDA, CDR2 SQIVND (reference sequence). The CDR3 here is CASSTRDSFFHEQYF. The CDR3 coding sequence is TGTGCCAGTAGTACTAGGGACAGTTTCTTCCACGAGCAGTACTTC.

The chain combines TRBV7-9 with TRBJ2-3, with TRBD2 matching over 7 bases. The J segment lost 3 bases and the V segment lost 1 base, leaving 10 bases of the junction unmatched. Germline CDR1 SEHNR, CDR2 FQNEAQ (reference sequence). This CDR3 has 17 residues. The CDR3 is CASSLVAATSTTDTQYF. As DNA, the CDR3 is TGTGCCAGCAGCTTAGTAGCGGCGACTAGCACTACAGATACGCAGTATTTT.

The CDR3: CASRRNTEAFF. The CDR3 DNA reads as TGTGCCAGTAGGAGAAACACTGAAGCTTTCTTT. The gene calls are TRBV19 and TRBJ1-1; D call uncertain. Germline CDR1 and CDR2: LNHDA and SQIVND (reference sequence). The CDR3 runs 11 residues. V lost 6 bases and J lost 2, with 4 bases in between.

This clone was seen only a few times. V and J are TRBV5-1 and TRBJ2-1, with 11 positions matching TRBD2. Trimming removed 0 bases from V and 4 bases from J; junction bases left unmatched: 3. The CDR3 spans 16 residues. Germline-derived CDR1 and CDR2 are SGHRS and YFSETQ. CDR3: CASSLGLAGRYNEQFF. The CDR3 nucleotides are TGCGCCAGCAGCTTGGGACTAGCGGGAAGGTACAATGAGCAGTTCTTC.

The V gene is TRBV6-5, the J gene TRBJ1-3, with TRBD1 matching over 7 bases. Per the germline V gene, CDR1 is MNHEY and CDR2 is SVGAGI. J was trimmed by 0 bases and V by 2 bases; bases with no gene match: 1. CDR3 length equals 15 residues. This chain's CDR3 is CASSYGTVSGNTIYF. In DNA, the CDR3 is TGTGCCAGCAGTTACGGGACAGTCTCTGGAAACACCATATATTTT.

The chain uses TRBV15 and TRBJ1-2, with D possibly TRBD1 on 5 matching bases. Trimming took off 1 base at V and 2 bases at J, with 14 bases between the two ends. The CDR3 covers 16 residues. Germline CDR1 LNHNV, CDR2 YYDKDF (reference sequence). CDR3 DNA sequence: TGTGCCACCAGCAGAGTCCCCAGACAGCTAAACTATGGCTACACCTTC. It encodes CATSRVPRQLNYGYTF.

The chain couples TRBV27 to TRBJ1-5; D gene unclear. This CDR3 spans 13 amino acids. Germline-derived CDR1 and CDR2 are MNHEY and SMNVEV (reference sequence). V was clipped by 3 bases and J by 5 bases, with 8 bases between them. The CDR3, as DNA: TGTGCCAGCAGTTTTGACACAGATCAGCCCCAGCATTTT. This sequence encodes CASSFDTDQPQHF.

The J gene is TRBJ1-1, the V gene TRBV28; D possibly corresponds to TRBD1 (6 bases). This CDR3 is built from 15 residues. Germline V gene data show CDR1 as MDHEN and CDR2 as SYDVKM. V lost 6 bases, J lost 1 base, and 15 bases lay in between. Written as DNA, the CDR3 is TGTGCCAGCAGCCAGCCCCGGGACAAGAACACTGAAGCTTTCTTT. Its translation: CASSQPRDKNTEAFF.

The chain recombines TRBV29-1 with TRBJ1-3; D is unclear. The CDR3 runs to 15 residues. Trimming removed 0 bases at V and 0 bases at J, with 9 bases between. Germline CDR1 and CDR2: SQVTM and ANQGSEA. In DNA form, the CDR3 reads TGCAGCGTTGAAGACCGCGGAATCTCTGGAAACACCATATATTTT. It yields the protein CSVEDRGISGNTIYF.

This chain links TRBV30 with TRBJ2-1; 7 bases line up with TRBD2. V lost 5 bases, J lost 10 bases, and 5 bases stayed unmatched. The CDR3 contains 11 residues. CDR1 and CDR2 (germline): GTSNPN, SVGIG (reference sequence). CDR3 region: CAWASGWEQFF. CDR3 bases: TGTGCCTGGGCTAGCGGTTGGGAGCAGTTCTTC. The full variable domain, its missing parts supplied by reference TRBV30 and TRBJ2-1, is SQTIHQWPATLVQPVGSPLSLECTVEGTSNPNLYWYRQAAGRGLQLLFYSVGIGQISSEVPQNLSASRPQDRQFILSSKKLLLSDSGFYLCAWASGWEQFFGPGTRLTVL.

CDR3 residues: CASITGGSGANVLTF. In DNA, the CDR3 is TGTGCCAGCATTACAGGGGGCTCTGGGGCCAACGTCCTGACTTTC. The V gene is TRBV6-1, the J gene TRBJ2-6, with 8 bases that match TRBD1. V lost 7 bases, J lost 0 bases, and 2 bases stayed unmatched. Germline CDR1 MNHNS, CDR2 SASEGT. The CDR3 is 15 amino acids.

This chain joins TRBV5-1 and TRBJ1-6, with no clear D. The CDR3 is made up of 14 amino acids. Germline-derived CDR1 and CDR2 are SGHRS and YFSETQ. V shed 0 bases and J shed 6 bases, with 7 bases lying between them. This chain's CDR3 is CASSLDSGNSPLHF. CDR3 in DNA: TGCGCCAGCAGCTTGGACAGCGGTAATTCACCCCTCCACTTT.

This clone showed up just once. J is TRBJ2-3 and V is TRBV12-5, with D unclear. Germline V gene lookup returns CDR1 LGHNT and CDR2 FRNRAP. V lost 1 base and J lost 6, with 8 bases in between. CDR3 length: 13 amino acids. CDR3 DNA sequence: TGTGCTAGTGGTTTGGCCTTAGTGGATACGCAGTATTTT. Residues: CASGLALVDTQYF.

The V gene is TRBV7-8, the J gene TRBJ1-1, with a weak D call TRBD1 (6 bases). There are 14 residues in the CDR3. Germline lookup yields CDR1 SGHVS and CDR2 FQNEAQ. V was cut by 0 bases and J by 4 bases, with 9 bases left in between. The CDR3 nucleotides are TGTGCCAGCAGCTTAGCGCGAGGGGGCACTGAAGCTTTCTTT. This gives the protein CASSLARGGTEAFF.

The chain uses TRBV11-3 and TRBJ2-1; TRBD2 aligns across 10 bases. V was clipped by 5 bases and J by 2 bases; unmatched bases: 6. Per the germline V gene, CDR1 is SGHNT and CDR2 is YENEEA. This CDR3 region has 16 residues. The CDR3 loop is CASSGLAGEAYNEQFF. The CDR3 region has the DNA TGTGCCAGCAGCGGCCTAGCGGGAGAGGCCTACAATGAGCAGTTCTTC.

The rearrangement links TRBV5-4 to TRBJ1-2; D is possibly TRBD1 (6 bases). The germline CDR1 and CDR2 sequences are SGHNT and YYREEE (reference sequence). The CDR3 is 17 residues long. Between the trimmed V and J ends, which lost 1 base and 7 bases, there was a span of 23 bases. The CDR3 coding sequence is TGTGCCAGCAGCTTGTCGGGTCGGGGCAGGGGAGTATCTGGCTACACCTTC. Protein sequence: CASSLSGRGRGVSGYTF.

The CDR3 protein is CASSLGASPLHF. The CDR3 DNA reads TGTGCCAGCAGTTTAGGGGCCTCACCCCTCCACTTT. The chain employs TRBV27 and TRBJ1-6; D might be TRBD1 (5 bases). The ends were cut back, 2 bases at V and 10 bases at J, with 6 bases in the middle. The CDR3 totals 12 residues. The V gene's germline CDR1 is MNHEY and CDR2 SMNVEV (reference sequence).